This T cell receptor (beta chain) is drawn from a study of molecular identifiers for immune sequencing clone quantification. Study findings and constraints: In naive cells, under 1% of molecules belonged to clones above 20 RNA copies, against over 98% in effector cells.

Germline CDR1 is SGHNT and CDR2 is YENEEA. Trimming removed 7 bases from V and 1 base from J, with 21 bases in between. There are 17 residues in the CDR3. Input for naive CD8 libraries was roughly 20,000 to 1,000,000 sorted cells; the RNA fraction used was 10%, 30% or 50%. TCRdb recomputed calls from the PCR reads with MiXCR, one row per CDR3 protein. The sample gives some 65,000 distinct CDR3 sequences, 18% of which show up once; under 2% is in the top ten. This clonotype was found many times. No antigen is known for it. Material: naive CD8+ T cells from blood, with Jurkat cell RNA spiked in. Subset: FACS-sorted CD8+CD4-CCR7+CD45RA+ naive T cells. The receptor comes from a human donor in good health. Some libraries in this study had Jurkat cell RNA spiked in. The chain joins TRBV11-3 to TRBJ2-3; TRBD2 is a possible D gene (6 bases). The CDR3 sequence is CASNLLDREQGTDTQYF. In nucleotides, the CDR3 is TGTGCCAGCAACCTCCTAGACCGGGAGCAAGGCACAGATACGCAGTATTTT.